This T cell receptor (beta chain) was identified in a study of breast tumors, draining lymph nodes, adjacent tissues. Overall study results and limits: The data were judged consistent with most tumor T cells coming from lymph node and expanding in tumor. That most tumor T cells come from lymph nodes remained unproven. Tumor and nontumor repertoires were significantly more similar in luminal-like than in basal-like breast cancer.

TCRdb independently ran MiXCR on the multiplex PCR reads; one entry per CDR3 protein. Of about 94,000 distinct CDR3 sequences detected, more than 25% appear once; the ten largest clones hold 8.1%. Axillary draining lymph nodes of breast cancer patients supplied the node samples. This clonotype was observed at least ten times. Its specificity is not known. The specimen sequenced was axillary lymph node tissue. The receptor's source is a female donor with breast cancer. Some clones in this sample may be carry-over from other donors' samples.

CDR3 sequence: CASSQALAGVNEQFF. The CDR3 region has the DNA TGCGCCAGCAGCCAAGCCCTAGCGGGAGTCAATGAGCAGTTCTTC. This chain connects TRBV4-3 to TRBJ2-1, with 10 nucleotides matching TRBD2. CDR1 is LGHNA, CDR2 YSLEER, per germline. This CDR3 contains 15 residues. The trim removed 1 base at V and 6 bases at J, leaving 3 bases unmatched.